The following is a TCR beta chain sequence with its context. This specimen belongs to a study of cytomegalovirus exposure and HLA in healthy donors. Primers for the PCR totalled 60 Vbeta and 13 Jbeta. Assay: immunoSEQ multiplex PCR; the TCRdb copy retains only in-frame clones and omits some. The data contain some 200,000 clones, 60% to 80% of them singletons. The sample was PBMCs. This TCR was recovered from a man between 40 and 49 years old in good health and CMV-seronegative.

The chain's CDR3 is CASSPINRRSTYEQYF. In nucleotides, the CDR3 is TGTGCCAGCAGCCCGATCAACAGGCGGAGCACCTACGAGCAGTACTTC. The chain uses TRBV11-2 and TRBJ2-7, with a possible D match to TRBD1 (5 bases). V lost 5 bases to trimming and J lost 2 bases, with 19 bases between them. CDR1 is SGHAT and CDR2 is FQNNGV in the germline V gene. The length of the CDR3 is 16 residues.